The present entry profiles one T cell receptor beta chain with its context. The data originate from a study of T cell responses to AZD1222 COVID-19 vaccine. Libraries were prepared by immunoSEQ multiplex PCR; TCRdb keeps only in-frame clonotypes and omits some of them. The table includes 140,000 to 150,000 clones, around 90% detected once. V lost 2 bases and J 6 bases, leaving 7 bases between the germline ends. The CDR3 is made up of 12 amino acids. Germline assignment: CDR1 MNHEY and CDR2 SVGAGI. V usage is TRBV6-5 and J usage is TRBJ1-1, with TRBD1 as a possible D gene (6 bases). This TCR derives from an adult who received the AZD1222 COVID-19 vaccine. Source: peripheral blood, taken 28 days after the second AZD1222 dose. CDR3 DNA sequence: TGTGCCAGCAGTTACAGGGGGGCTGAAGCTTTCTTT. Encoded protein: CASSYRGAEAFF.